Shown below are 13 T cell receptor beta chains from a single sample sequenced in a study of T cell responses to AZD1222 COVID-19 vaccine. The protocol was immunoSEQ multiplex PCR, while the TCRdb copy is restricted to in-frame clones and leaves out a portion. The sample consists of roughly 95,000 clones, approximately 90% of them appearing once. The source was peripheral blood, collected on day 0 of AZD1222 vaccination. The source of these receptors is an adult in good health.

V gene TRBV24-1 combines with J gene TRBJ1-5; a possible D gene is TRBD1 (6 bases). Germline CDR1 and CDR2: KGHDR and SFDVKD. The germline V and J ends were trimmed by 0 bases and 6 bases, with 20 bases remaining between them. The CDR3 covers 18 residues. CDR3 nucleotides: TGTGCCACCAGTGATTTGCTGGTCTTCAGGGGAGAGAGTCAGCCCCAGCATTTT. Protein product: CATSDLLVFRGESQPQHF.

The chain uses TRBV7-8 and TRBJ2-3; 10 bases are a match to TRBD1. Germline V gene sequence: CDR1 SGHVS, CDR2 FQNEAQ. CDR3 size: 14 residues. The V and J ends lost 3 bases and 5 bases, in that order; junction bases with no gene match: 2. The CDR3 protein is CASSLDRGGDTQYF. The CDR3 bases are TGTGCCAGCAGCTTGGACAGGGGGGGAGATACGCAGTATTTT.

DNA for the CDR3: TGTGCCATCCTAAGCCGGGCAGGGTTAGCAGCTTTCTTT. Protein: CAILSRAGLAAFF. The J gene is TRBJ1-1, the V gene TRBV12-3 or TRBV12-4; TRBD1 is a possible D gene (5 bases). The CDR3 has 13 amino acids. The V end was cut by 10 bases, the J end by 10 bases, with 22 bases between.

This clone was detected a few times. This chain uses TRBV19 with TRBJ1-2; no firm D call. Germline V gene data show CDR1 as LNHDA and CDR2 as SQIVND (reference sequence). V was clipped by 3 bases and J by 4 bases, with 24 bases between them. CDR3 length: 18 amino acids. The CDR3 spells CASSIPPAMATPRYGYTF. The CDR3 region has the DNA TGTGCCAGTAGTATCCCCCCGGCTATGGCTACACCCCGCTATGGCTACACCTTC.

This chain connects TRBV15 to TRBJ2-3, with D unresolved. V was cut by 1 base and J by 1 base, with 6 bases left in between. This CDR3 comprises 14 residues. Germline assignment: CDR1 LNHNV and CDR2 YYDKDF (reference sequence). The CDR3 protein is CATSRVIGTDTQYF. CDR3 DNA sequence: TGTGCCACCAGCAGAGTCATTGGCACAGATACGCAGTATTTT.

The V call is TRBV9, the J call TRBJ2-4; D unresolved. The CDR3 totals 14 residues. The germline gives CDR1 SGDLS, CDR2 YYNGEE. V gave up 0 bases and J gave up 1 base, with 5 bases separating them. This CDR3 is CASSVDSAKNIQYF. The CDR3 coding sequence is TGTGCCAGCAGCGTAGACTCCGCCAAAAACATTCAGTACTTC.

The genes are TRBV18 and TRBJ2-2; 7 positions agree with TRBD2. Looked up from germline, CDR1 is KGHSH and CDR2 is LQKENI. J gave up 2 bases and V 3 bases, and 3 bases lay outside the gene matches. This CDR3 comprises 15 residues. The CDR3 spells CASSPKGLNTGELFF. In DNA, the CDR3 is TGTGCCAGCTCACCGAAGGGACTAAACACCGGGGAGCTGTTTTTT. Full variable domain (missing parts from reference TRBV18 and TRBJ2-2): NAGVMQNPRHLVRRRGQEARLRCSPMKGHSHVYWYRQLPEEGLKFMVYLQKENIIDESGMPKERFSAEFPKEGPSILRIQQVVRGDSAAYFCASSPKGLNTGELFFGEGSRLTVL.

V gene TRBV3-1 (or the pseudogene TRBV3-2) combines with J gene TRBJ2-7; TRBD1 matches 7 bases. V lost 3 bases to trimming and J lost 2 bases; unmatched junction nucleotides: 4. The CDR3 runs 14 residues. Germline-derived CDR1 and CDR2 are LGHDT and YNNKEL (reference sequence). CDR3 nucleotides: TGTGCCAGCAGCCACGGGACAGTGACCTACGAGCAGTACTTC. It translates to CASSHGTVTYEQYF.

The CDR3 bases are TGTGCCAGCTCACCTTCCGACAGTTTGAATGAGCAGTTCTTC. Its protein is CASSPSDSLNEQFF. V usage is TRBV18 and J usage is TRBJ2-1; possible D gene TRBD1, 5 bases. CDR3 size: 14 residues. From germline, CDR1 is KGHSH and CDR2 LQKENI. V gave up 3 bases and J gave up 7 bases, with 13 bases separating them.

This clone appeared a single time. The chain employs TRBV9 and TRBJ2-5; no reliable D call. V shed 0 bases and J shed 3 bases, with 3 bases lying between them. Germline V gives CDR1 SGDLS, CDR2 YYNGEE. The CDR3 loop spans 12 amino acids. CDR3 bases: TGTGCCAGCAGCGTAGCTGAAGAGACCCAGTACTTC. Its protein product is CASSVAEETQYF.

This clone turned up a few times. The V and J genes are TRBV10-3 and TRBJ2-1, with 7 bases that match TRBD1. The CDR3 spans 16 residues. Germline CDR1 is ENHRY and CDR2 is SYGVKD. The V segment lost 11 bases and the J segment 6 bases; nucleotides outside the gene matches: 19. The CDR3 nucleotides are TGTGCCGGCGCGAACGCACCGACAGGGTTAGTCAATGAGCAGTTCTTC. Protein: CAGANAPTGLVNEQFF.

This clone was observed a single time. V and J are TRBV27 and TRBJ2-1; no clear D gene. V lost 5 bases and J 7 bases, leaving 9 bases between the germline ends. The CDR3 contains 12 residues. The germline CDR1 and CDR2 sequences are MNHEY and SMNVEV (reference sequence). This CDR3 reads CASSPRRNEQFF. In DNA, the CDR3 is TGTGCCAGCAGTCCTAGACGGAATGAGCAGTTCTTC.

V gene TRBV18 combines with J gene TRBJ1-4, with 9 bases identical to TRBD1. Germline CDR1 reads KGHSH; CDR2 reads LQKENI. The trim removed 6 bases at V and 3 bases at J, leaving 5 bases unmatched. This CDR3 is 15 amino acids long. The CDR3 here is CASSRDRVANEKLFF. CDR3 DNA: TGTGCCAGCTCCCGGGACAGGGTGGCTAATGAAAAACTGTTTTTT.